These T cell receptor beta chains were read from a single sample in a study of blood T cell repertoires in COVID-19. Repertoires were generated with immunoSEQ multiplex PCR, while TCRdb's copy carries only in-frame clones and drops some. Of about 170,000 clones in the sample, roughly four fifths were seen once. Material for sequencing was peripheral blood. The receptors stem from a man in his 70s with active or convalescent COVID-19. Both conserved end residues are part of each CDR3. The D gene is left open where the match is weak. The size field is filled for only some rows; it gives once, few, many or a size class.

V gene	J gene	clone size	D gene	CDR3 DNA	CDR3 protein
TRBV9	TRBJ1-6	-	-	TGTGCCAGCACGGGCTCCTATAATTCACCCCTCCACTTT	CASTGSYNSPLHF
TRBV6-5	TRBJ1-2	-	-	TGTGCCAGCAGTTACTCGAGGGGGGGCTCAGTCGGCTACACCTTC	CASSYSRGGSVGYTF
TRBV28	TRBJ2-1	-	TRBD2	TGTGCCAGCAGTTCACCTCTAGCGGGAGTATTAAATGAGCAGTTCTTC	CASSSPLAGVLNEQFF
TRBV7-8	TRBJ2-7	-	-	TGTGCCAGCAGCCCCCAAACAGTCGAGCAGTACTTC	CASSPQTVEQYF
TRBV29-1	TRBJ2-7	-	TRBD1	TGCAGCGCATCCGGGACAGGGACCTACGAGCAGTACTTC	CSASGTGTYEQYF
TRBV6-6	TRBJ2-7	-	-	TGTGCCAGCAGCGTAGGGGACGAGCAGTACTTC	CASSVGDEQYF
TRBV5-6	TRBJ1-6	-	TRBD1	TGTGCCAGCAGCTTGGGGACAGGGGATTCACCCCTCCACTTT	CASSLGTGDSPLHF
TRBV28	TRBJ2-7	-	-	TGTGCCAGCAGTTCCCCAGGGGCGGTCTCCTACGAGCAGTACTTC	CASSSPGAVSYEQYF
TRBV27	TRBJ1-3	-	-	TGTGCCAGCAGTTCGACATCAAGCATGTTCCCCATATATTTT	CASSSTSSMFPIYF
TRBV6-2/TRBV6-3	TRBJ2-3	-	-	TGTGCCAGCAGTTACGGCGGAACAGATACGCAGTATTTT	CASSYGGTDTQYF
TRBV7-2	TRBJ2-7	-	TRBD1	TGTGCCAGCAGCACGCAGGGGGCTTACTACGAGCAGTACTTC	CASSTQGAYYEQYF
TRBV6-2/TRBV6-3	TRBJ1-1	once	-	TGTGCCAGCAGTCTCCGGACAGACGTGAACACTGAAGCTTTCTTT	CASSLRTDVNTEAFF
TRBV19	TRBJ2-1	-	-	TGTGCAGCGGGTTCCTACAATGAGCAGTTCTTC	CAAGSYNEQFF
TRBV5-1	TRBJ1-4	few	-	TGCGCCAGCAGCCGGGCGGGGGAGAGTGAAAAACTGTTTTTT	CASSRAGESEKLFF
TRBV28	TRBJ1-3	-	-	TGTGCCAGCAGTTTACGGTGGGGCACTGGAAACACCATATATTTT	CASSLRWGTGNTIYF
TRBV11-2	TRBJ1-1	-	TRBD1	TGTGCCAGCAGAGCCCTAGGGACAGGGGAAACTGAAGCTTTCTTT	CASRALGTGETEAFF
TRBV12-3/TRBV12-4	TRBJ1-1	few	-	TGTGCCAGTCGAGGGCAGGGGCGGACTGAAGCTTTCTTT	CASRGQGRTEAFF
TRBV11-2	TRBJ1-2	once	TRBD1	TGTGCCAGCAGCCCAAACAGGGGGCGAGGTGGCTACACCTTC	CASSPNRGRGGYTF
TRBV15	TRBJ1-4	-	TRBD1	TGTGCCACCAGCAGGGACAGGGTTACTAATGAAAAACTGTTTTTT	CATSRDRVTNEKLFF
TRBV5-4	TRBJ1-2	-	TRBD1	TGTGCCAGCAGCCTGACAGGGGCCGCCTATGGCTACACCTTC	CASSLTGAAYGYTF
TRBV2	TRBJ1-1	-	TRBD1	TGTGCCTCACAAACCGGGACAGAGATGAACACTGAAGCTTTCTTT	CASQTGTEMNTEAFF
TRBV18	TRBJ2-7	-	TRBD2	TGTGCCAGCTCCCGCTGGACTAGCGGGACCTCCTACGAGCAGTACTTC	CASSRWTSGTSYEQYF
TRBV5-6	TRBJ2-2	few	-	TGTGCCAGCAGCTCAGGGCGCACCGGGGAGCTGTTTTTT	CASSSGRTGELFF
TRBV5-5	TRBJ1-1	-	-	TGTGCCAGCATCGTAGGGGTGAACACTGAAGCTTTCTTT	CASIVGVNTEAFF
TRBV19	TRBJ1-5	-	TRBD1	TGTGCCAGTAGTATACGACAGGGGGCCAGCAATCAGCCCCAGCATTTT	CASSIRQGASNQPQHF
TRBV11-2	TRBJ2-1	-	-	TGTGCCAGCAGCTTAACCGACAGTGCCCTATACAATGAGCAGTTCTTC	CASSLTDSALYNEQFF
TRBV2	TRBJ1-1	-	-	TGTGCCAGCAGTGACCCCAGGGAGGTGAACACTGAAGCTTTCTTT	CASSDPREVNTEAFF
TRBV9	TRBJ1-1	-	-	TGTGCCAGCAGCCCTAACCTGAGCACTGAAGCTTTCTTT	CASSPNLSTEAFF
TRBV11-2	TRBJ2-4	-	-	TGTGCCAGTTCCTGGGACACTACTAGGAGTAGCATTCAGTACTTC	CASSWDTTRSSIQYF
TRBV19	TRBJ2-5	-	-	TGTGCCAGTAGTATGGCAGGGAAATATCAAGAGACCCAGTACTTC	CASSMAGKYQETQYF
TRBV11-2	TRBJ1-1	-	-	TGTGCCAGCAGCTTACTAAGGGGAGGGTCGGCTGAAGCTTTCTTT	CASSLLRGGSAEAFF
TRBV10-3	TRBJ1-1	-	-	TGTGCCATCAGTGATCGTCCGGGCACTGAAGCTTTCTTT	CAISDRPGTEAFF
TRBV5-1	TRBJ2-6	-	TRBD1	TGCGCCAGCAGCTCAGGACAGGGGTCGCATGGGGCCAACGTCCTGACTTTC	CASSSGQGSHGANVLTF
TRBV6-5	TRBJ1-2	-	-	TGTGCCAGCAGTTATAGGGGCGGAACCACCTATGACTACACCTTC	CASSYRGGTTYDYTF
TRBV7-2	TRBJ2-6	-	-	TGTGCCAGCACCTCCGGGGGTGGGGCCAACGTCCTGACTTTC	CASTSGGGANVLTF
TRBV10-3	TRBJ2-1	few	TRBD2	TGTGCCATCAGTGAGTCGATGACTAGCGGCCTCAATGAGCAGTTCTTC	CAISESMTSGLNEQFF
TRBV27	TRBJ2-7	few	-	TGTGCCAGCAGCTTATTAGCCGGGACAACCTACGAGCAGTACTTC	CASSLLAGTTYEQYF
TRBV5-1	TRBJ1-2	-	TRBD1	TGCGCCAGCAGCTTGGTAGCAGGGGGGAACTATGGCTACACCTTC	CASSLVAGGNYGYTF
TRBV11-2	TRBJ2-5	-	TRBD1	TGTGCCAGCAGCCCCGGGGACAGCACAGAAGAGACCCAGTACTTC	CASSPGDSTEETQYF
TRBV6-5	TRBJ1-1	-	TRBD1	TGTGCCAGCACTCGGACAGGGGAAGCTTTCTTT	CASTRTGEAFF
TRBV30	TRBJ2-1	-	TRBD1	TGTGCCTTGCAGGGGGCAGGTTACAATGAGCAGTTCTTC	CALQGAGYNEQFF
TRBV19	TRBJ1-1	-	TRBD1	TGTGCCAGTACCAGGACAGGGGGCGCGGGCACTGAAGCTTTCTTT	CASTRTGGAGTEAFF
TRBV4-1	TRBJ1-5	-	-	TGCGCCAGCAGCCAAGATCTGAACAGGGCGCAGCCCCAGCATTTT	CASSQDLNRAQPQHF
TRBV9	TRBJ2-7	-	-	TGTGCCAGCAGCAGAAGACAGGATTACACCTACGAGCAGTACTTC	CASSRRQDYTYEQYF
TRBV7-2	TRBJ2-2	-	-	TGTGCCAGCAGCCTCCAGACGAACACCGGGGAGCTGTTTTTT	CASSLQTNTGELFF
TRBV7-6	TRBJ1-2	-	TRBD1	TGTGCCAGCAGCGAGGGGACAGGGGCCTCTAACTATGGCTACACCTTC	CASSEGTGASNYGYTF
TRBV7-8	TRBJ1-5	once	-	TGTGCCAGCAGCTTTTCAGGGGAGAAGCCCCAGCATTTT	CASSFSGEKPQHF
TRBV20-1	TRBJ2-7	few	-	TGCAGTGCTAGAGTTTACTACGAGCAGTACTTC	CSARVYYEQYF
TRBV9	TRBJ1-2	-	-	TGTGCCAGCAGCAAACTCTATGCCAGGGCCCTAGAAGGCTACACCTTC	CASSKLYARALEGYTF
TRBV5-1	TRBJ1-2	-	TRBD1	TGCGCCAGCAGCTCCGGTGGGACAGGGGGATGGTATGGCTACACCTTC	CASSSGGTGGWYGYTF
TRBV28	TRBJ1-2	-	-	TGTGCCATCCCTGAGGGCGCAGGGAGGTATGGCTACACCTTC	CAIPEGAGRYGYTF
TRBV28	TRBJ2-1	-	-	TGTGCCAGCAGTTTACCTTCCAATGAGCAGTTCTTC	CASSLPSNEQFF
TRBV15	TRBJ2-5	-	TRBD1	TGTGCCACCAGCAGAGGCCCCGGGACAGGGCGGGTGACCCAGTACTTC	CATSRGPGTGRVTQYF
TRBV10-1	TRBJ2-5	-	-	TGCGCCAGCCCAGGACAGCATTTGTGGGAGACCCAGTACTTC	CASPGQHLWETQYF
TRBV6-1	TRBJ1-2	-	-	TGTGCCAGCAGTGATGGAAGGGGGAACTATGGCTACACCTTC	CASSDGRGNYGYTF
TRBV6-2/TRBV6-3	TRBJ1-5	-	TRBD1	TGTGCCAGCAGTAACCGACAGGGCCCCGGATCGCATAGCAATCAGCCCCAGCATTTT	CASSNRQGPGSHSNQPQHF
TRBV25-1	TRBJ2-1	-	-	TGTGCCAGCAGTGAATCTTGGGCCATTACCGCTAATGAGCAGTTCTTC	CASSESWAITANEQFF
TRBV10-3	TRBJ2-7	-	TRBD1	TGTGCCATCAGTGGAGGGACAGGGGTCTCCTACGAGCAGTACTTC	CAISGGTGVSYEQYF